The clone carrying this T cell receptor beta chain has just a few counts. TCRdb re-analysed the 5' RACE reads in MiXCR, keeping a single row per CDR3 protein. This sample has just under 65,000 distinct CDR3 sequences, with under 25% found just once. The clonotype was recovered from a female donor with breast cancer. The specimen sequenced was memory CD4+ T cells sorted from a lymph node. As for subset: memory CD4+ T cells, CD4+CD45RO+CD25-.

The CDR3 nucleotides read TGTGCCAGCAGGAGAATTGCAACTAATGAAAAACTGTTTTTT. Translating gives CASRRIATNEKLFF. The chain uses TRBV2 and TRBJ1-4; D gene uncertain. The V and J ends lost 6 bases and 0 bases respectively, with 8 bases between them. The germline V gene has CDR1 SNHLY and CDR2 FYNNEI. This CDR3 comprises 14 residues.